This T cell receptor (beta chain) was found in a study of blood T cell repertoires in COVID-19. The protocol was immunoSEQ multiplex PCR, while the TCRdb copy is restricted to in-frame clones and leaves out a portion. This sample has some 220,000 clones, with about 87% found just once. The CDR3 contains 16 residues. Germline V gene data show CDR1 as MNHEY and CDR2 as SMNVEV (reference sequence). The trim removed 5 bases at V and 0 bases at J, leaving 8 bases unmatched. This chain connects TRBV27 to TRBJ2-3; 7 nucleotides line up with TRBD1. The clonotype originates from a woman younger than 45 who had recovered from COVID-19. The specimen sequenced was PBMCs or T cells enriched from blood (not recorded which). DNA of the CDR3: TGTGCCAGCAGTCTCATGACAGGGCCTAGCACAGATACGCAGTATTTT. Translating gives CASSLMTGPSTDTQYF.